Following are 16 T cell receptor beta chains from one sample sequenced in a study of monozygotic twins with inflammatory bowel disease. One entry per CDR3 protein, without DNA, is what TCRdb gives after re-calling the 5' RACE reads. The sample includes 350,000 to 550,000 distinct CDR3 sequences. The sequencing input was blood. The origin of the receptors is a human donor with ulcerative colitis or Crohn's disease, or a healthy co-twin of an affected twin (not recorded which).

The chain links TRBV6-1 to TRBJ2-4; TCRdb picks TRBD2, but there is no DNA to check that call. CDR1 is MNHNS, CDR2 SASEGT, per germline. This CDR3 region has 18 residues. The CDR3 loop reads CASSPIATSSVAKNIQYF.

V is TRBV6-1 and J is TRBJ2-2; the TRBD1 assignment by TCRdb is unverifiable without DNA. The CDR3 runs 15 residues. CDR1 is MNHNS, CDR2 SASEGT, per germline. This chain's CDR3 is CASSPGTGGLGELFF.

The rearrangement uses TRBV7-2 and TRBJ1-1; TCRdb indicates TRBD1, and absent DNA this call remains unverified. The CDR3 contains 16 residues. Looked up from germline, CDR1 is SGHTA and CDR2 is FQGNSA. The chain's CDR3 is CASSYGQGIPNTEAFF.

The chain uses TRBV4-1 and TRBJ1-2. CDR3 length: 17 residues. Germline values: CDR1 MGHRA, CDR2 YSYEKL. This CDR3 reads CASSQGALPAGGYGYTF.

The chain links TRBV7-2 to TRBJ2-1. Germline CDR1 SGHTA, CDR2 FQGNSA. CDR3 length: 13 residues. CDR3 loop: CASSLNRDNEQFF.

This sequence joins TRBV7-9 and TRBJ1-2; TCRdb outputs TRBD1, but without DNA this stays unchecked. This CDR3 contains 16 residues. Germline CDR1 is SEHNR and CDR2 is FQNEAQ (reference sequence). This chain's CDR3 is CASSLASGQGTHGYTF.

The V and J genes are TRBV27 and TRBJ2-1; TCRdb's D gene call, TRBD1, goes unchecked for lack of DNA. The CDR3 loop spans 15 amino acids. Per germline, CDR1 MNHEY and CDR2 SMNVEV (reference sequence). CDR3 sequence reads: CASTFTGNLYNEQFF.

CDR3 in amino acids: CASSLEPGDYEQYF. The chain links TRBV7-2 to TRBJ2-7; with no DNA, the TCRdb D assignment of TRBD1 cannot be verified. Germline V lookup: CDR1 SGHTA, CDR2 FQGNSA. The CDR3 consists of 14 residues.

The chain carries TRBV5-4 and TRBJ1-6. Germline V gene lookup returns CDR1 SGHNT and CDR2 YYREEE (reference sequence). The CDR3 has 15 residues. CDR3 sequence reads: CATGRGGWEDSPLHF.

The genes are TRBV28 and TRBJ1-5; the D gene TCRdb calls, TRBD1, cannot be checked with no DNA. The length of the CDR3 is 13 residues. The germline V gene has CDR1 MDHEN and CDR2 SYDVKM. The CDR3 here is CASGGQGNQPQHF.

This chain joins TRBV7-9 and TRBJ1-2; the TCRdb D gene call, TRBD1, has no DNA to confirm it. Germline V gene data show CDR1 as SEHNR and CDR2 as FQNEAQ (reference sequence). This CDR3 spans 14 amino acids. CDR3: CASSPLTGNRGYTF.

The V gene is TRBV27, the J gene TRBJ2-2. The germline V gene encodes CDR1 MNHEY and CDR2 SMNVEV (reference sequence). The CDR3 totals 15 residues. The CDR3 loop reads CASSLARIDTGELFF.

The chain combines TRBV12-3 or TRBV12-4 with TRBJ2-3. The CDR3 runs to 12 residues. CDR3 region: CASSYSRDTQYF.

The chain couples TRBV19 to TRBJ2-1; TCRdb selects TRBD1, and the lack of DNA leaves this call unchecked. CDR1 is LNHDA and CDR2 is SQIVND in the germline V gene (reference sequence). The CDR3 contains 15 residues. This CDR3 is CASRGGGNLANEQFF.

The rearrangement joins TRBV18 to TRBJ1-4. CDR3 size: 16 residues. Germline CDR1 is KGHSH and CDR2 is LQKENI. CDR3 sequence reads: CASSPHQIRSIEKLFF.

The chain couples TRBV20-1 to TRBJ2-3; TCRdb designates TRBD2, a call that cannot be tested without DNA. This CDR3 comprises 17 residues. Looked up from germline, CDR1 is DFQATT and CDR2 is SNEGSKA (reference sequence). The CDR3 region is CSAPTSGRALHTDTQYF.